This T cell receptor beta chain comes out of a study of control samples from healthy donors and cancer patients. Germline V gene sequence: CDR1 LNHDA, CDR2 SQIVND (reference sequence). The CDR3 is 16 amino acids. The V segment lost 6 bases and the J segment 5 bases; nucleotides outside the gene matches: 12. Some clones are missing from TCRdb's copy, which holds only in-frame ones; the method was immunoSEQ multiplex PCR. The table shows about 86,000 clones, with approximately 94% occurring only once. Sequencing was performed on blood. V is TRBV19 and J is TRBJ2-3, with 9 bases that match TRBD1. The TCR sequence derives from a woman younger than 35 in good health. The CDR3 region has the DNA TGTGCCAGTAGGGTAACCGGGACAGGGTATGTAGATACGCAGTATTTT. Residues: CASRVTGTGYVDTQYF.